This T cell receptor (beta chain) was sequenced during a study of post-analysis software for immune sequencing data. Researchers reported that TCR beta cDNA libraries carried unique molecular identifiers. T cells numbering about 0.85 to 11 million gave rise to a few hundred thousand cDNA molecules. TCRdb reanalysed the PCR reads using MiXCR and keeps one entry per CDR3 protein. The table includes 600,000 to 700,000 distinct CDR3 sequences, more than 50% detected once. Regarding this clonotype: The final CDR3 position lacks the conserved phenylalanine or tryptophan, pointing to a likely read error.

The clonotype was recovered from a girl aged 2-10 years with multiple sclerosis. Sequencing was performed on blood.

CDR3 amino acids: CASSRAGITDTQYC. The DNA for the CDR3 is TGTGCCAGCAGCCGAGCGGGGATAACAGATACGCAGTATTGT. The rearrangement joins TRBV7-2 to TRBJ2-3, with TRBD2 identical over 7 bases. Germline CDR1 SGHTA, CDR2 FQGNSA. Unmatched junction bases numbered 5, after V lost 5 bases and J lost 3 bases. CDR3 length equals 14 residues.